This TCR beta chain came from a study of shared clonotypes between healthy human individuals. Using immunoSEQ multiplex PCR, the repertoire was profiled, and TCRdb retains in-frame clones only, with some absent. The sample contains over 2 million clones, just under 95% of which appear only once. The CDR3 has 13 residues. CDR1 is MDHEN and CDR2 is SYDVKM in the germline V gene. The V end was cut by 4 bases, the J end by 8 bases, with 14 bases between. The clonotype originates from a man in his late teens or twenties in good health. Some clones in this sample may be carry-over from other donors' samples. The J gene is TRBJ1-1, the V gene TRBV28, with D uncertain. Sequences were obtained from naive CD4+ T cells from PBMCs. The subset was: CD45RA+ positively selected. The DNA for the CDR3 is TGTGCCAGCAGTTCCCCGGGATGGTTCGAAGCTTTCTTT. Residues: CASSSPGWFEAFF.